This passage covers 9 T cell receptor beta chains from one sample sequenced in a study of identical twins. TCRdb re-analysed the 5' RACE reads in MiXCR, keeping a single row per CDR3 protein. The profile shows under 900,000 distinct CDR3 sequences, around 12% of them singletons. These data also formed part of another study, on yellow fever vaccine responses in identical twins.

Sequenced material: PBMCs. Receptor source: a woman younger than 35 in good health.

This clonotype has a handful of counts. The chain links TRBV29-1 to TRBJ1-1; tentative D call: TRBD1 (5 bases). The germline V and J ends were trimmed by 4 bases and 4 bases, with 10 bases remaining between them. The length of the CDR3 is 12 residues. Germline V gives CDR1 SQVTM, CDR2 ANQGSEA. The CDR3 DNA sequence: TGCAGCGTTGCAGGGTCAGGCACTGAAGCTTTCTTT. The encoded protein is CSVAGSGTEAFF.

This clonotype was found a few times. The chain joins TRBV20-1 to TRBJ2-1; TRBD2 matches at 7 bases. This CDR3 region has 12 residues. V was clipped by 5 bases and J by 10 bases; unmatched bases: 8. Germline V gives CDR1 DFQATT, CDR2 SNEGSKA (reference sequence). CDR3 DNA: TGCAGTGCTGAGCGGGGCGGGATCGAGCAGTTCTTC. It encodes CSAERGGIEQFF.

The chain uses TRBV20-1 and TRBJ2-3; D is unclear. The ends were cut back, 1 base at V and 8 bases at J, with 10 bases in the middle. The CDR3 is made up of 12 amino acids. CDR1 is DFQATT, CDR2 SNEGSKA, per germline (reference sequence). The CDR3 reads CSARVVQATQYF. The CDR3 region has the DNA TGCAGTGCTAGAGTAGTGCAGGCTACGCAGTATTTT.

This chain joins TRBV12-3 or TRBV12-4 and TRBJ2-1; no clear D. This CDR3 has 17 amino acids. Trimming removed 9 bases from V and 4 bases from J, with 25 bases in between. CDR3 coding DNA: TGTGCCAGTTCGGACCCCCTGGGGAATCATCGTTACAATGAGCAGTTCTTC. Amino acid sequence: CASSDPLGNHRYNEQFF.

This clonotype was counted ten times or more. The chain recombines TRBV5-1 with TRBJ2-2; maybe TRBD1 (5 bases). Germline V CDR1 and CDR2: SGHRS, YFSETQ. Trimming took off 0 bases at V and 3 bases at J, with 9 bases between the two ends. The CDR3 sequence is 15 residues long. CDR3 in amino acids: CASSLEGEYTGELFF. The CDR3 DNA reads as TGCGCCAGCAGCTTGGAAGGGGAATACACCGGGGAGCTGTTTTTT. The complete variable domain, with remaining parts taken from reference TRBV5-1 and TRBJ2-2, reads KAGVTQTPRYLIKTRGQQVTLSCSPISGHRSVSWYQQTPGQGLQFLFEYFSETQRNKGNFPGRFSGRQFSNSRSEMNVSTLELGDSALYLCASSLEGEYTGELFFGEGSRLTVL.

This clonotype was seen a few times. The gene calls are TRBV12-3 or TRBV12-4 and TRBJ2-5; 7 bases match TRBD1. The V segment lost 7 bases and the J segment 5 bases; nucleotides outside the gene matches: 13. The CDR3 has 15 residues. The CDR3 is CASNNHWDSLETQYF. CDR3 nucleotide sequence: TGTGCCAGCAACAACCACTGGGACAGCCTGGAGACCCAGTACTTC.

The chain employs TRBV12-3 or TRBV12-4 and TRBJ2-3; D is perhaps TRBD2 (5 bases). This CDR3 has 12 amino acids. V shed 3 bases and J shed 7 bases, with 8 bases lying between them. The CDR3 is CASSFGEYTQYF. As DNA, the CDR3 is TGTGCCAGCAGTTTTGGGGAGTATACGCAGTATTTT.

The chain uses TRBV10-3 and TRBJ2-3, with 7 bases identical to TRBD2. Trimming took 10 bases from V and 6 from J; bases not matched to a gene: 7. Germline loops: CDR1 ENHRY, CDR2 SYGVKD. CDR3 length: 12 amino acids. The CDR3 sequence: CASARGVDTQYF. CDR3 coding DNA: TGTGCCAGCGCACGGGGGGTGGATACGCAGTATTTT.

CDR3 nucleotides: TGCACGGGCAGTACCAACTATGGCTACACCTTC. Translating gives CTGSTNYGYTF. The V call is TRBV29-1, the J call TRBJ1-2; D is unresolved. CDR3 length: 11 amino acids. Looked up from germline, CDR1 is SQVTM and CDR2 is ANQGSEA.